These 10 T cell receptor beta chains came from one sample sequenced in a study of stem cell transplantation in POMP-related autoinflammatory disease. Study-level points and caveats: Fewer unique TRB V-J gene pairings were identified in patients with PRAID. PRAID patients trended toward lower TRB diversity and higher clonality in all analyzed T-cell subsets.

Data came from immunoSEQ multiplex PCR; TCRdb stores just in-frame clones and leaves some out. The table shows approximately 11,000 clones, with 85% to 90% occurring only once. These receptors have no identified antigens. The sample consisted of CD8+ T cells from PBMCs, taken before stem cell transplantation. The receptors derive from a human donor with POMP-related autoinflammation and immune dysregulation (PRAID).

V and J are TRBV7-9 and TRBJ2-7; D ambiguous. The CDR3 spans 12 residues. V gave up 4 bases and J gave up 3 bases, with 7 bases separating them. CDR1 is SEHNR, CDR2 FQNEAQ, per germline (reference sequence). The CDR3 nucleotides read TGTGCCAGCAGCTCTGAACGCTACGAGCAGTACTTC. Amino acids: CASSSERYEQYF.

The chain joins TRBV5-1 to TRBJ1-2; 8 nucleotides match TRBD1. Germline V gene sequence: CDR1 SGHRS, CDR2 YFSETQ. The trim removed 4 bases at V and 4 bases at J, leaving 3 bases unmatched. CDR3 length equals 13 residues. The CDR3 loop is CASSHRGGYGYTF. The CDR3 DNA is TGCGCCAGCAGCCACAGGGGGGGCTATGGCTACACCTTC.

The rearrangement uses TRBV19 and TRBJ2-1; 12 nucleotides line up with TRBD2. The trim removed 7 bases at V and 6 bases at J, leaving 7 bases unmatched. The CDR3 sequence is 15 residues long. Germline assignment: CDR1 LNHDA and CDR2 SQIVND (reference sequence). CDR3 coding DNA: TGTGCCAGTACTCCTAGCGGGGGGGCCGGCAATGAGCAGTTCTTC. It encodes CASTPSGGAGNEQFF.

The gene calls are TRBV30 and TRBJ2-5, with D uncertain. Germline V gene data show CDR1 as GTSNPN and CDR2 as SVGIG (reference sequence). V was cut by 0 bases and J by 5 bases, with 13 bases left in between. CDR3 length: 14 amino acids. The CDR3 here is CAWSVLKSLETQYF. The CDR3 nucleotides are TGTGCCTGGAGTGTCCTCAAATCTCTGGAGACCCAGTACTTC.

V usage is TRBV6-7 and J usage is TRBJ1-1; weak D call: TRBD1 (5 bases). TRBV6-7 is identified as an open reading frame with a role that is uncertain. V lost 8 bases and J 0 bases, leaving 7 bases between the germline ends. The CDR3 covers 12 residues. In nucleotides, the CDR3 is TGTGCCAGCCGGGGGTTGAACACTGAAGCTTTCTTT. Translating it yields CASRGLNTEAFF.

The V call is TRBV30, the J call TRBJ1-5; 9 bases align to TRBD1. Germline CDR1 GTSNPN, CDR2 SVGIG (reference sequence). V was clipped by 2 bases and J by 5 bases; unmatched bases: 10. There are 16 residues in the CDR3. The CDR3 is CAWSPRDRDWYQPQHF. The CDR3 nucleotides read TGTGCCTGGAGTCCACGGGACAGGGATTGGTATCAGCCCCAGCATTTT.

The CDR3 DNA reads as TGTGCCAGCAGCCCAGGGACAGCAAACGATGGCTACACCTTC. This translates into CASSPGTANDGYTF. V gene TRBV7-2 combines with J gene TRBJ1-2; 7 bases are shared with TRBD1. The V gene's germline CDR1 is SGHTA and CDR2 FQGNSA. The CDR3 loop spans 14 amino acids. J gave up 6 bases and V 5 bases, and 9 bases lay outside the gene matches.

The V and J genes are TRBV30 and TRBJ2-7; TRBD1 is a possible D gene (6 bases). This CDR3 spans 15 amino acids. Trimming shortened V by 5 bases and J by 1 base, and 18 bases separated the two germline ends. Germline CDR1 GTSNPN, CDR2 SVGIG (reference sequence). The CDR3 spells CAWEPRGLRSYEQYF. CDR3 DNA sequence: TGTGCCTGGGAGCCGAGGGGGTTAAGGTCCTACGAGCAGTACTTC. The full variable domain, in which reference TRBV30 and TRBJ2-7 provide the parts outside the CDR3, is SQTIHQWPATLVQPVGSPLSLECTVEGTSNPNLYWYRQAAGRGLQLLFYSVGIGQISSEVPQNLSASRPQDRQFILSSKKLLLSDSGFYLCAWEPRGLRSYEQYFGPGTRLTVT.

The gene calls are TRBV28 and TRBJ1-2; no reliable D call. V lost 3 bases and J 3 bases, leaving 11 bases between the germline ends. CDR1 MDHEN and CDR2 SYDVKM come from the germline V gene. CDR3 length: 14 amino acids. In DNA, the CDR3 is TGTGCCAGCAGTTTCGTAGAGCTAGACTATGGCTACACCTTC. The encoded protein is CASSFVELDYGYTF.

V usage is TRBV5-1 and J usage is TRBJ1-1, with a weak D call TRBD1 (6 bases). The CDR3 is made up of 14 amino acids. CDR1 and CDR2 (germline): SGHRS, YFSETQ. V was cut by 3 bases and J by 5 bases, with 14 bases left in between. The CDR3 region is CASSWGQGKTEAFF. Written as DNA, the CDR3 is TGCGCCAGCAGCTGGGGGCAGGGTAAGACTGAAGCTTTCTTT.